Listed below are T cell receptor beta chains from one sample, sequenced in a study of early T cells in non-severe SARS-CoV-2 infection. One entry per CDR3 protein results from TCRdb running MiXCR on the 5' RACE reads. The profile shows 60,000 to 85,000 distinct CDR3 sequences, 15% of them singletons. The sample comprised whole blood. The receptors derive from an adult who was a healthcare worker with PCR-confirmed SARS-CoV-2 infection or an uninfected control (not recorded which). The CDR3 runs from the conserved cysteine through the conserved F or W. Each record gives: clone size, D gene, V gene, J gene, CDR3 protein, CDR3 DNA. A D gene is named only where the DNA matches it firmly. Size is omitted from some rows. Given values are once, few, many or a class for expanded clones.

size: .; D: TRBD1; V: TRBV5-1; J: TRBJ2-2; CDR3: CASRLTGGTGELFF; DNA: TGCGCCAGCCGCTTAACAGGGGGTACCGGGGAGCTGTTTTTT
size: few; D: TRBD1; V: TRBV11-2; J: TRBJ2-3; CDR3: CASSLGDRVTDTQYF; DNA: TGTGCCAGCAGCTTAGGGGACAGGGTCACAGATACGCAGTATTTT
size: few; D: .; V: TRBV27; J: TRBJ1-2; CDR3: CASSPRQVANYGYTF; DNA: TGTGCCAGCAGCCCCAGACAGGTTGCTAACTATGGCTACACCTTC
size: .; D: TRBD2; V: TRBV7-8; J: TRBJ2-1; CDR3: CASSSGLAGGISRGYNEQFF; DNA: TGTGCCAGCAGCTCTGGACTAGCGGGAGGGATAAGTCGAGGATACAATGAGCAGTTCTTC
size: once; D: TRBD1; V: TRBV28; J: TRBJ2-1; CDR3: CASSFGTGAYNEQFF; DNA: TGTGCCAGCAGCTTCGGGACAGGGGCCTACAATGAGCAGTTCTTC
size: few; D: .; V: TRBV20-1; J: TRBJ2-3; CDR3: CSASRGRAFTDTQYF; DNA: TGCAGTGCTTCCCGAGGACGAGCGTTCACAGATACGCAGTATTTT
size: .; D: .; V: TRBV5-6; J: TRBJ1-5; CDR3: CASSFWGGQPQHF; DNA: TGTGCCAGCAGCTTTTGGGGGGGACAGCCCCAGCATTTT
size: .; D: TRBD1; V: TRBV6-5; J: TRBJ2-7; CDR3: CASSTRQGPSYEQYF; DNA: TGTGCCAGCAGTACCAGACAGGGTCCCTCCTACGAGCAGTACTTC
size: few; D: .; V: TRBV28; J: TRBJ2-1; CDR3: CASSSYGGPYFNEQFF; DNA: TGTGCCAGCAGTTCCTACGGGGGGCCCTATTTTAATGAGCAGTTCTTC
size: few; D: .; V: TRBV18; J: TRBJ1-1; CDR3: CASSPSVGGGGLGTEAFF; DNA: TGTGCCAGCTCACCCTCCGTTGGGGGCGGGGGCTTGGGCACTGAAGCTTTCTTT
size: .; D: .; V: TRBV25-1; J: TRBJ1-1; CDR3: CASSDSNTEAFF; DNA: TGTGCCAGCAGTGACTCGAACACTGAAGCTTTCTTT
size: .; D: .; V: TRBV6-5; J: TRBJ1-1; CDR3: CASSYLGVGGKYTEAFF; DNA: TGTGCCAGCAGTTACCTTGGGGTCGGGGGGAAGTACACTGAAGCTTTCTTT
size: .; D: .; V: TRBV27; J: TRBJ2-3; CDR3: CASSSWGADTQYF; DNA: TGTGCCAGCAGTTCTTGGGGAGCAGATACGCAGTATTTT
size: .; D: .; V: TRBV20-1; J: TRBJ2-1; CDR3: CSAGGSPLIHSF; DNA: TGCAGTGCTGGGGGCAGCCCTCTGATACATTCATTC
size: many; D: .; V: TRBV29-1; J: TRBJ2-4; CDR3: CSVEFWGSEKNIQYF; DNA: TGCAGCGTTGAATTTTGGGGGTCGGAAAAAAACATTCAGTACTTC
size: .; D: .; V: TRBV12-5; J: TRBJ1-2; CDR3: CASGLGESNYGYTF; DNA: TGTGCTAGTGGTTTGGGGGAGTCTAACTATGGCTACACCTTC
size: .; D: .; V: TRBV2; J: TRBJ2-1; CDR3: CASTASNEQFF; DNA: TGTGCCAGCACCGCGTCCAATGAGCAGTTCTTC
size: .; D: .; V: TRBV24-1; J: TRBJ2-7; CDR3: CATITSSIYEQYF; DNA: TGTGCCACTATCACTAGTTCCATCTACGAGCAGTACTTC
size: few; D: .; V: TRBV6-5; J: TRBJ1-1; CDR3: CASGVGGVNTEAFF; DNA: TGTGCCAGCGGGGTAGGAGGTGTGAACACTGAAGCTTTCTTT
size: few; D: .; V: TRBV3-1; J: TRBJ2-5; CDR3: CASSTPGMGNQETQYF; DNA: TGTGCCAGCAGCACACCAGGGATGGGGAACCAAGAGACCCAGTACTTC
size: .; D: .; V: TRBV11-2; J: TRBJ1-2; CDR3: CASSPRGIYGYTF; DNA: TGTGCCAGCAGCCCGAGGGGGATCTATGGCTACACCTTC
size: .; D: .; V: TRBV5-1; J: TRBJ2-7; CDR3: CASSPRDLYSYEQYF; DNA: TGCGCCAGCAGCCCAAGGGACCTATACTCCTACGAGCAGTACTTC
size: few; D: TRBD2; V: TRBV12-3/TRBV12-4; J: TRBJ2-5; CDR3: CASSLIGLADLQETQYF; DNA: TGTGCCAGCAGTCTAATCGGACTAGCGGACCTTCAAGAGACCCAGTACTTC
size: .; D: TRBD1; V: TRBV13; J: TRBJ2-7; CDR3: CASSSTGNGQYF; DNA: TGTGCCAGCAGCTCGACAGGGAACGGGCAGTACTTC
size: few; D: .; V: TRBV6-6; J: TRBJ2-6; CDR3: CASSDKAGREWEYSGANVLTF; DNA: TGTGCCAGCAGTGACAAGGCGGGCAGGGAATGGGAGTACTCTGGGGCCAACGTCCTGACTTTC
size: few; D: .; V: TRBV12-3/TRBV12-4; J: TRBJ1-1; CDR3: CASSTGQPTEAFF; DNA: TGTGCCAGCAGCACTGGACAGCCCACTGAAGCTTTCTTT